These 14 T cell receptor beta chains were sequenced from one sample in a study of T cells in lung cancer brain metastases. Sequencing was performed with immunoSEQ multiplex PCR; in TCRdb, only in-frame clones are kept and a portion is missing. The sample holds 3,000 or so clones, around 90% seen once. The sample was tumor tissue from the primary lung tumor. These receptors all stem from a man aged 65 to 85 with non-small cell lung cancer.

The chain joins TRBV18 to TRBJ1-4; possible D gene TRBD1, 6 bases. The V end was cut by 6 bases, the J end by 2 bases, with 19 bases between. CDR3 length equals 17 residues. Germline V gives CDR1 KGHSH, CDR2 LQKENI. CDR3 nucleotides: TGTGCCAGCTCGCCGAAGGGACATTTTGCGACTAATGAAAAACTGTTTTTT. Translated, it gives CASSPKGHFATNEKLFF.

The CDR3 DNA reads as TGCGCCAGCTCGGGGCTACAGGGGTCGTCTGGCTACACCTTC. It encodes CASSGLQGSSGYTF. The chain combines TRBV4-3 with TRBJ1-2, with 7 bases identical to TRBD1. The CDR3 has 14 residues. From germline, CDR1 is LGHNA and CDR2 YSLEER. The trim removed 8 bases at V and 7 bases at J, leaving 13 bases unmatched.

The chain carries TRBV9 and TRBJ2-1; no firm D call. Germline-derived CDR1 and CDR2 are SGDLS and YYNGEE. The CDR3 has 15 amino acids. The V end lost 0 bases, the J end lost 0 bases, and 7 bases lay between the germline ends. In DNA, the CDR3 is TGTGCCAGCAGCGTAGGGGTGGCCTCCTACAATGAGCAGTTCTTC. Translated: CASSVGVASYNEQFF.

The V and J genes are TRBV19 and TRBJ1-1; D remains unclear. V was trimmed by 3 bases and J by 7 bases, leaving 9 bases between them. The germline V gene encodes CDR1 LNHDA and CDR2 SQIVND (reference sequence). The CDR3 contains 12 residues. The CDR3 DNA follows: TGTGCCAGTAGTATCCTATCGGGTGAAGCTTTCTTT. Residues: CASSILSGEAFF.

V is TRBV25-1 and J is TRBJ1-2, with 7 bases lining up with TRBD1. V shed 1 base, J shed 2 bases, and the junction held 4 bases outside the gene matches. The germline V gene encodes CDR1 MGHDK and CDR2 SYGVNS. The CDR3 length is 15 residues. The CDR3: CASSEWDRPNYGYTF. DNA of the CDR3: TGTGCCAGCAGTGAATGGGACAGACCCAACTATGGCTACACCTTC.

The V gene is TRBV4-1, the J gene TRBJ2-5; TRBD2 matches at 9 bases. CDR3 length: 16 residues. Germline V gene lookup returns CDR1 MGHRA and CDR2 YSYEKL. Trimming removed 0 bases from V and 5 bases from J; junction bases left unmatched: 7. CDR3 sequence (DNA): TGCGCCAGCAGCCAAGAGGGACTAGCTTTAAAGGAGACCCAGTACTTC. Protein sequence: CASSQEGLALKETQYF.

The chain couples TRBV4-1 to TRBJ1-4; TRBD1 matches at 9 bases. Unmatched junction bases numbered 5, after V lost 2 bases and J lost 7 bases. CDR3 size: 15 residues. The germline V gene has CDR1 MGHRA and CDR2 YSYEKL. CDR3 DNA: TGCGCCAGCAGCCAAACCGGGACAGGGCTTGAAAAACTGTTTTTT. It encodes CASSQTGTGLEKLFF.

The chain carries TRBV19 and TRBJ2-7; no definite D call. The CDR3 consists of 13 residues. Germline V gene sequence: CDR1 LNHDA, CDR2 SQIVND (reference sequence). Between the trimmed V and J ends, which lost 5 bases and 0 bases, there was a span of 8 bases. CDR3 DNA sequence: TGTGCCAGTAGTCTCACAAGCTCCTACGAGCAGTACTTC. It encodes CASSLTSSYEQYF.

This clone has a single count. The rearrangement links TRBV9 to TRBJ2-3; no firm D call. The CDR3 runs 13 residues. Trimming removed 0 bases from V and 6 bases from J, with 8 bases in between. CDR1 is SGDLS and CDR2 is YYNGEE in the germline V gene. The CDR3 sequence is CASSVAARDTQYF. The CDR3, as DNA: TGTGCCAGCAGCGTAGCTGCACGGGATACGCAGTATTTT.

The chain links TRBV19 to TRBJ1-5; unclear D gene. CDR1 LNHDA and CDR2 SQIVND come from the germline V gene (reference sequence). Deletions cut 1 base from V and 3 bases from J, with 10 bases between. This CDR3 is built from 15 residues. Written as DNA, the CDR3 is TGTGCCAGTAGTATAGTATTCGGGGTCAATCAGCCCCAGCATTTT. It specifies CASSIVFGVNQPQHF.

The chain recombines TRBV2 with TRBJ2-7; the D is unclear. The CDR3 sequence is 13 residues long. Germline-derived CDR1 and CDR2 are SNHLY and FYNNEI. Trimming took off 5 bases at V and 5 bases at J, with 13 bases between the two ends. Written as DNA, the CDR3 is TGTGCCAGCAGTAAGCGTCACCTCAACGAGCAGTACTTC. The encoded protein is CASSKRHLNEQYF.

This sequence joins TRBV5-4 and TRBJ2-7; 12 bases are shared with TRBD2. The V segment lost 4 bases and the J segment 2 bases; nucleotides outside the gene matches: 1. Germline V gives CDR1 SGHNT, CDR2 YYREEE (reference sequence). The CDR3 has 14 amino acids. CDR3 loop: CASSASGRAYEQYF. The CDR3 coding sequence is TGTGCCAGCAGCGCTAGCGGGAGGGCCTACGAGCAGTACTTC.

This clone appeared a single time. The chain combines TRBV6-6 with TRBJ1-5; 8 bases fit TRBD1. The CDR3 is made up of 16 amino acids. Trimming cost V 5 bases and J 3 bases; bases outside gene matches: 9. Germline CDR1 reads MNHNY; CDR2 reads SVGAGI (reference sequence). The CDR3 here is CASSPRQGSSNQPQHF. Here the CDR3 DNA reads TGTGCCAGCAGTCCCCGACAGGGGAGTTCCAATCAGCCCCAGCATTTT.

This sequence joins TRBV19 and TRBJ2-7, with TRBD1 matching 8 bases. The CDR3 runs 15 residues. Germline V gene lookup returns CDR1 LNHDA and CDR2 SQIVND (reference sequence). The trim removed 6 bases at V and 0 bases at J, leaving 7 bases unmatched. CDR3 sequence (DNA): TGTGCCAGTAGATCGCTGGGACAGGACTCCTACGAGCAGTACTTC. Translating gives CASRSLGQDSYEQYF.